This T cell receptor (beta chain) came from a study of cytomegalovirus exposure and HLA in healthy donors (dated by TCRdb to about 2017). About the study as a whole: According to a later analysis, one platform produced both the roughly 110 validation repertoires and the roughly 660 repertoires of the first cohort. The study aimed to test whether signatures of past pathogen exposure could be identified by cataloging public T cell receptors. Besides the first cohort of roughly 700 subjects, a separate validation cohort made up of 95 to 150 different subjects was used. The study combined high-throughput TCR immunosequencing, statistical association of individual TCRs with disease status, and machine learning to predict cytomegalovirus infection status. Results and caveats for the whole study, not just this receptor: Three of the identified cytomegalovirus-associated TCR beta chains were confirmed in vitro to be specific for cytomegalovirus antigens. According to the authors, the approach could potentially be generalized to other disease states and immunological phenotypes. All 120 or so repertoires were used to score co-occurrence in the validation cohort in a later analysis, because that analysis had no HLA typing for the cohort. The study gave a list of some 150 TCR beta chains associated with cytomegalovirus. In both the original and validation cohorts, the classifier was reported to diagnose cytomegalovirus status with high specificity and sensitivity. Most TCR sequences were seen in very few donors, while some public TCRs were found in many individuals. Subsequent analysis determined that TCRs grouped into clusters in the first cohort also showed a tendency toward co-occurrence across the 130 or so validation repertoires, and 85% to 95% of cluster scores exceeded 0.

Library preparation employed the immunoSEQ multiplex PCR assay. The source study handled its data this way. To diagnose cytomegalovirus status from the catalog of TCR beta chain sequences, a statistical classification framework was built. In its TCRdb copy, this immuneACCESS table keeps in-frame sequences only and misses some clones. Where compared with another copy, unresolved V genes explain less than half of these, and the others have no known cause. D and trimming come from the DNA, and the V and J calls and clone size come from that table. The sample profile shows 70,000 or so clones; 85% to 95% of them were found once. The ten top clones hold roughly 1% of the sample. Comment on this clone: No cognate antigen has been identified for it. No quality values exist for individual bases; no much larger clone is one base distant.

The donors were included in the validation cohort of 130 or so subjects, a group kept apart from the roughly 690-subject first cohort. The germline V gene supplies CDR1 SGDLS and CDR2 YYNGEE. After removal of 1 base from V and 0 bases from J, the junction retains 8 bases not matched to a gene. The cysteine opens and the phenylalanine closes a CDR3 of 18 amino acids. Here the CDR3 DNA is all that survives: 54 bases in frame from base 1. The receptor comes from a woman under 30 in good health and CMV-seronegative. The sequenced sample consisted of PBMCs. The sequence links TRBV9 to TRBJ1-3; 9 of the junction bases match TRBD1. The CDR3 protein: CASSVKGTGPLSGNTIYF. At the DNA level, the sequence is TGTGCCAGCAGCGTAAAGGGGACAGGGCCCCTCTCTGGAAACACCATATATTTT.